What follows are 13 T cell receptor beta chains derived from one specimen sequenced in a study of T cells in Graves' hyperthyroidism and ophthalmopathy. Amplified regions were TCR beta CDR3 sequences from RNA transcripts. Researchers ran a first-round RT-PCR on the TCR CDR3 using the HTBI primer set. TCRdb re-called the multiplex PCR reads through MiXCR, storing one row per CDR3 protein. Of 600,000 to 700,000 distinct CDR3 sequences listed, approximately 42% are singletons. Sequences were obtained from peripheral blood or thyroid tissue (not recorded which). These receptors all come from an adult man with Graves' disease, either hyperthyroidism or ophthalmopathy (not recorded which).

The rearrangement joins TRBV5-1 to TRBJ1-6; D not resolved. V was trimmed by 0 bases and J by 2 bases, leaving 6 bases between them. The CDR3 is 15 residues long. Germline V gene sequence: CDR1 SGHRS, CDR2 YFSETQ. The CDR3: CASSLDGPYNSPLHF. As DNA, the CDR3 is TGCGCCAGCAGCTTGGACGGGCCCTATAATTCACCCCTCCACTTT.

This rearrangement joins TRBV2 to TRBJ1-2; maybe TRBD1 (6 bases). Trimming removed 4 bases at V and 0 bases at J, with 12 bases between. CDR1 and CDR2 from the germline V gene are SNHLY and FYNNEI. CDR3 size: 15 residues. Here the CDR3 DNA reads TGTGCCAGCAGTGTGGGGGGCGACCCTAACTATGGCTACACCTTC. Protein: CASSVGGDPNYGYTF.

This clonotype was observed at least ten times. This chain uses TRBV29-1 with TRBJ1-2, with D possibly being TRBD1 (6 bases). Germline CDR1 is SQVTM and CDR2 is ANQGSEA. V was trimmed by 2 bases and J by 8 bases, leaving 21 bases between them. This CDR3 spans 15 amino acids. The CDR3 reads CSVEPSTGNAEGYTF. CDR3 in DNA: TGCAGCGTTGAACCCTCCACAGGGAATGCGGAAGGCTACACCTTC.

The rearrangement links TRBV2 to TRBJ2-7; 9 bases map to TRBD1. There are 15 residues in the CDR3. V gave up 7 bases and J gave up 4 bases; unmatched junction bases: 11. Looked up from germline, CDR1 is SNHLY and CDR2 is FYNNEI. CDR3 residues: CASNARDRAVYEQYF. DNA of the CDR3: TGTGCCAGCAACGCCCGGGACAGGGCCGTTTACGAGCAGTACTTC.

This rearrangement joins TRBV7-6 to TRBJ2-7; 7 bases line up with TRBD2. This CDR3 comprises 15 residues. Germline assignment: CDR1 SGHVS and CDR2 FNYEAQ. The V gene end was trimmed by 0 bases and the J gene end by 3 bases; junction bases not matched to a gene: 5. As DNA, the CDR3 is TGTGCCAGCAGCTTAGCTGGGGCGGGGGACTACGAGCAGTACTTC. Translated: CASSLAGAGDYEQYF.

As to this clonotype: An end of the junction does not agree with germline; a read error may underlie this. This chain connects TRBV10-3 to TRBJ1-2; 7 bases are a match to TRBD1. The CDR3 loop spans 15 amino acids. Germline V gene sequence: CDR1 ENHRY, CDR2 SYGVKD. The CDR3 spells CAVRNTGTVNYGYTF. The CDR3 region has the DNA TGTGCCGTCAGAAATACCGGGACAGTTAACTATGGCTACACCTTC.

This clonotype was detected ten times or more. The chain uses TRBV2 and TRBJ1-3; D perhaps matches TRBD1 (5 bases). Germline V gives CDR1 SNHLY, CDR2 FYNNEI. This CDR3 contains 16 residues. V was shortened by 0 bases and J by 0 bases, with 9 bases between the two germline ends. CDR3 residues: CASSEALTGSGNTIYF. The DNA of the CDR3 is TGTGCCAGCAGTGAAGCGCTCACAGGCTCTGGAAACACCATATATTTT.

CDR3 DNA sequence: TGTGCCAGCAGTGAAGAGTCAGCTAATCAGCCCCAGCATTTT. Residues: CASSEESANQPQHF. The chain links TRBV2 to TRBJ1-5, with no clear D. This CDR3 is 14 amino acids long. V lost 1 base, J lost 4 bases, and 8 bases lay in between. CDR1 and CDR2 (germline): SNHLY, FYNNEI.

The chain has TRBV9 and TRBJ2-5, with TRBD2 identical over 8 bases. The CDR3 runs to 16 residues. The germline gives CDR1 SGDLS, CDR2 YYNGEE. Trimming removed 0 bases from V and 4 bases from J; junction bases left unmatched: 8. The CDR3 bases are TGTGCCAGCAGCGTAGACGCGGGAGGAGTGGGAGAGACCCAGTACTTC. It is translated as CASSVDAGGVGETQYF.

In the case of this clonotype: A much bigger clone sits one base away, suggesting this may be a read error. For the CDR3, the DNA is TGTGCCAGCAGCGTAGCGGGGGGACGCAATTCACCCCTCCACTTT. It specifies CASSVAGGRNSPLHF. The genes are TRBV9 and TRBJ1-6, with D possibly being TRBD1 (5 bases). V gave up 0 bases and J gave up 7 bases, with 11 bases separating them. Germline V gene sequence: CDR1 SGDLS, CDR2 YYNGEE. There are 15 residues in the CDR3.

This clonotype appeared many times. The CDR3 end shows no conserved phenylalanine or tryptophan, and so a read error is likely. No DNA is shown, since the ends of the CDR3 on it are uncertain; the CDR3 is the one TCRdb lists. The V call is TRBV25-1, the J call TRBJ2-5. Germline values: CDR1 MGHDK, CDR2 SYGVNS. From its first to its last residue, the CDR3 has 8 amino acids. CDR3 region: CASSVSAR.

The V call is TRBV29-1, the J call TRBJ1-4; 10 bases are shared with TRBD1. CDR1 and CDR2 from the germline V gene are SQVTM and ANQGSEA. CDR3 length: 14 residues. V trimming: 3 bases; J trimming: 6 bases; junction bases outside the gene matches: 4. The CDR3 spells CSVETGTGDEKLFF. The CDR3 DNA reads TGCAGCGTTGAGACGGGGACAGGGGATGAAAAACTGTTTTTT.

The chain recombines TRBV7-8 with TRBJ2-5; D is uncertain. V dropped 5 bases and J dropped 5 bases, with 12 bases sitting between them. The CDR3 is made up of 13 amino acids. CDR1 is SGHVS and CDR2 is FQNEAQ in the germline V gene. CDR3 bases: TGTGCCAGCAGCCCCGATACTTTTGAGACCCAGTACTTC. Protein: CASSPDTFETQYF.